Listed here is a single TCR beta chain. Its antigen has not been determined. Per-base qualities were not stored, and no clone one base away is much larger. These data belong to a study of T cell responses to AZD1222 COVID-19 vaccine (dated by TCRdb to the early 2020s). Regarding the complete study: AZD1222 recipients given second doses at about 4 weeks or at about 12 weeks were pooled, since spike-specific TCR depth and breadth were not found to differ between the two schedules. Trial participants were enrolled by age into subgroups of 18-55, 56-69 and 70-plus years, and approximately 150, 30 and 60 TCR-sequenced participants, respectively, were included in these subgroups. TCR sequencing covered 233 trial participants: some 210 given two doses of AZD1222 and 26 given two doses of MenACWY control vaccine.

The sample's time point label is to be understood as: baseline before first vaccination. Vaccinee samples were obtained from the UK trials COV001 and COV002, which included a single-blind randomized controlled phase 2/3 trial of AZD1222 (ChAdOx1 nCoV-19) in healthy adults. Trial participant PBMC samples were collected at day 0 and day 28 after the second dose for TCRbeta chain sequencing. Overall results and qualifications from the work: Participants were mostly white British, with more females than males. The authors suggested clonal diversity may have been underestimated. After two AZD1222 doses, both the breadth and the depth of spike-specific TCRs were significantly higher than at day 0 and than in MenACWY recipients. In the small 56-69-year group, the increase in depth fell short of significance, most likely because of low power. Because no day 14 peak-response samples were available, repertoires were characterized only after the peak T cell response. Conclusions about previously exposed vaccinees are limited, since just a handful of AZD1222 recipients were seropositive for SARS-CoV-2 at baseline. CD4 TCRs associated with the vaccine covered the entire spike protein, and the dominant responses were in regions 160-218 and 743-854. Reportedly, almost half of the unique spike-specific TCRs recognized epitopes lying outside the regions that are mutated in the B.1.351 and B.1.1.7 variants.

The CDR3 regions of human TCRbeta chains were subjected to immunosequencing. As for the original processing: Repertoire TCRs were matched against a reference library of SARS-CoV-2-specific TCRs generated with the MIRA antigen-specificity platform. Breadth was defined as the fraction of unique TCRs that were SARS-CoV-2-associated, and depth was defined as the fraction of total T cells that were SARS-CoV-2-associated. Using the MIRA data, each spike-specific TCR was mapped to the spike region that the TCR reacts to and placed in a CD4 or CD8 class. Log10-transformed breadth and depth values were compared by one-way ANOVA with Sidak's multiple comparisons tests. TCRdb stores this immuneACCESS table with in-frame sequences only. Part of the clones is absent; in the studies checked, under half of the shortfall reflects unresolved V genes, and no reason is known for the rest. That table supplies the V and J calls and clone size; D and trimming were determined from the DNA. The sample table records some 120,000 clones; 75% to 95% of these occur just once. In total, the top ten clones hold just over 7% of the sample.

The sequence derives from an adult in good health. The sequencing used peripheral blood, collected on day 0 of AZD1222 vaccination.

The sequenced DNA: TGTGCCAGTAGGTTGATCCGGGACAGGGTGAATCAGCCCCAGCATTTT. This is translated as CASRLIRDRVNQPQHF. Recombination linked TRBV19 to TRBJ1-5, and TRBD1 matches 9 of the central bases. Compared with germline, V lacks 6 bases and J lacks 4 bases; bases without a gene match: 10. The CDR3 covers 16 residues, taking in both the cysteine and the phenylalanine. Of the read, only the CDR3 DNA is kept; its 48 bases are in frame from base 1. The germline V gene (reference sequence) provides CDR1 LNHDA and CDR2 SQIVND. With the rest looked up from the reference TRBV19 and TRBJ1-5 genes rather than sequenced, the full variable domain is DGGITQSPKYLFRKEGQNVTLSCEQNLNHDAMYWYRQDPGQGLRLIYYSQIVNDFQKGDIAEGYSVSREKKESFPLTVTSAQKNPTAFYLCASRLIRDRVNQPQHFGDGTRLSIL.